This TCR beta chain originates from a study of OX40 agonist ivuxolimab in advanced cancers. Study information: Patients were dosed intravenously with ivuxolimab at 0.01 to 10 mg/kg every 2 weeks.

The germline V and J ends were trimmed by 4 bases and 5 bases, with 10 bases remaining between them. CDR1 is PRHDT and CDR2 is FYEKMQ in the germline V gene (reference sequence). CDR3 length equals 13 residues. Points on this clone: Its antigen remains unidentified.

Study findings and constraints: Among the lowest levels of clonal expansion were found in partial responders at 0.1-3.0 mg/kg.

Measured with immunoSEQ multiplex PCR; TCRdb has only the in-frame clones, and not every one. The sample consists of approximately 58,000 clones, approximately 85% of them appearing once. The sequence came from an adult with an advanced solid tumor such as melanoma, head and neck, liver or kidney cancer. The V call is TRBV13, the J call TRBJ2-3, with D possibly matching TRBD1 (5 bases). Sequenced here: CD4+ or CD8+ T cells sorted from blood, sampled in a trial of the OX40 agonist ivuxolimab. CDR3 DNA: TGTGCCAGCAGCTCCCAGGGTGGAGATACGCAGTATTTT. The encoded protein is CASSSQGGDTQYF.